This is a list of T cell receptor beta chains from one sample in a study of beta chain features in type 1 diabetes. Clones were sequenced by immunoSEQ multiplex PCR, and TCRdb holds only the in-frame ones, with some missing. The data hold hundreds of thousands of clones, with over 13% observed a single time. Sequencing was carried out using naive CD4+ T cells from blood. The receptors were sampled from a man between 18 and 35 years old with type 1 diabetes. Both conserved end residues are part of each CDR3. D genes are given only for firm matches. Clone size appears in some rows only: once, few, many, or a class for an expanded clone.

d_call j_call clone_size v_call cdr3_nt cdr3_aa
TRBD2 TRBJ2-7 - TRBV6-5 TGTGCCAGCAGTTACAGCCTAGCGGGGGCCTACGAGCAGTACTTC CASSYSLAGAYEQYF
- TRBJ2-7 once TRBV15 TGTGCCACCTATCCTCGCAGGGGGACTCTCTGCGAGCAGTACTTC CATYPRRGTLCEQYF
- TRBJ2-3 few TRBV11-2 TGTGCCAGCAGCCTCGGGACTTTTCGTCGGGATACGCAGTATTTT CASSLGTFRRDTQYF
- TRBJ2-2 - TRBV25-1 TGTGCCAGCGCGAGGGGGTCCCAGTGGACCGGGGAGCTGTTTTTT CASARGSQWTGELFF
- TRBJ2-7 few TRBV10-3 TGTGCCACGAAACTAATCAACGAGCAGTACTTC CATKLINEQYF
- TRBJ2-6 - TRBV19 TGTGCCAGTAGTATACCAGGTCGGCAGACCTCTGGGGCCAACGTCCTGACTTTC CASSIPGRQTSGANVLTF
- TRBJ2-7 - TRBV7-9 TGTGCCAGCACCATACTAGAATCTGACGAGCAGTACTTC CASTILESDEQYF
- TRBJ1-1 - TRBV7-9 TGTGCCAGCAGCTCGGGTCACACAACGAACACTGAAGCTTTCTTT CASSSGHTTNTEAFF
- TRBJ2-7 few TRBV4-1 TGCGCCAGCAGCCGTACAGAGACGCTTACCTACGAGCAGTACTTC CASSRTETLTYEQYF
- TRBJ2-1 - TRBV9 TGTGCCAGCAGCCTTGTCGTCTTAGCGGATCTCTCCTACAATGAGCAGTTCTTC CASSLVVLADLSYNEQFF
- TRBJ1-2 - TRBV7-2 TGTGCCACGTCCGGGGTGTCCCGGGGCTATGGCTACACCTTC CATSGVSRGYGYTF
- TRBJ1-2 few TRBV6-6 TGTGCTACGGGAAACAGGGAGGAAGATGGCTACACCTTC CATGNREEDGYTF
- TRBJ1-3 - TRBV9 TGTGCCAGCAGCGTAGCTTCTGGCGGAAACACCATATATTTT CASSVASGGNTIYF
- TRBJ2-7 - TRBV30 TGTGCCTGGAGTGTCTCAGTTTACTCCTACGAGCAGTACTTC CAWSVSVYSYEQYF
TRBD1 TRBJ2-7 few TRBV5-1 TGCGCCAGCAGCTCCGCAGGGCAGGGGGTACGCGAGCAGTACTTC CASSSAGQGVREQYF
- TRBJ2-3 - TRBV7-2 TGTGCCAGCAGCAACTACGAAAAAGATACGCAGTATTTT CASSNYEKDTQYF
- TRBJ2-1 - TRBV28 TGTGCCAGCAGAGGCAGGGAGGGGGGTTCCTACAATGAGCAGTTCTTC CASRGREGGSYNEQFF
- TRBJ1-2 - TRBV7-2 TGTGCCAGCAGCTCCCCCCTTGGCTACACCTTC CASSSPLGYTF
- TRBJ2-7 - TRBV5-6 TGTGCCAGCAGCTTGGGAGGAGCGAGAATTTCCTACGAGCAGTACTTC CASSLGGARISYEQYF
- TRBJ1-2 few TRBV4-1 TGCGCCAGCAGCCAAGAGTTCGGGCCCTATGGCTACACCTTC CASSQEFGPYGYTF